The 10 T cell receptor beta chains presented below share a single source sample, sequenced in a study of cytomegalovirus exposure and HLA in healthy donors. Use of 60 Vbeta and 13 Jbeta primers characterized the PCR. This table comes from immunoSEQ multiplex PCR, and its TCRdb copy is limited to in-frame clones, with some not included. The data include approximately 58,000 clones; the top ten clones carry 3.6%. The sample comprised PBMCs. These receptor sequences come from a woman younger than 30 in good health and CMV-seronegative.

CDR3 loop: CASSIVTSGPSYEQYF. The CDR3 region has the DNA TGTGCCAGTAGTATAGTTACTAGCGGTCCCTCCTACGAGCAGTACTTC. The chain carries TRBV19 and TRBJ2-7, with 8 nucleotides matching TRBD2. V dropped 1 base and J dropped 0; count of bases not matched to a gene: 5. The CDR3 is 16 residues long. CDR1 and CDR2 from the germline V gene are LNHDA and SQIVND (reference sequence).

The V and J genes are TRBV9 and TRBJ2-1; 13 bases fit TRBD2. CDR1 and CDR2 (germline): SGDLS, YYNGEE. The trim removed 3 bases at V and 5 bases at J, leaving 11 bases unmatched. This CDR3 is built from 18 residues. CDR3 sequence: CASSGLGTSGGADNEQFF. In nucleotides, the CDR3 is TGTGCCAGCAGCGGATTGGGAACTAGCGGGGGGGCCGACAATGAGCAGTTCTTC.

This chain connects TRBV27 to TRBJ2-3, with 10 bases that match TRBD2. CDR1 is MNHEY and CDR2 is SMNVEV in the germline V gene (reference sequence). With 2 bases clipped from V and 0 bases from J, the junction kept 17 bases outside the gene matches. CDR3 size: 21 residues. The CDR3 nucleotides are TGTGCCAGCAGTTTACGGGTTATAGCGGGGGGACTGTTGACTAGCACAGATACGCAGTATTTT. Translation gives CASSLRVIAGGLLTSTDTQYF.

V and J are TRBV18 and TRBJ2-3; D is unclear. V gave up 0 bases and J gave up 0 bases, with 4 bases separating them. This CDR3 contains 14 residues. Germline V gene lookup returns CDR1 KGHSH and CDR2 LQKENI. CDR3 in amino acids: CASSPPASTDTQYF. CDR3 in DNA: TGTGCCAGCTCACCACCAGCTAGCACAGATACGCAGTATTTT. Using reference TRBV18 and TRBJ2-3 for the parts outside the CDR3, the full variable domain is NAGVMQNPRHLVRRRGQEARLRCSPMKGHSHVYWYRQLPEEGLKFMVYLQKENIIDESGMPKERFSAEFPKEGPSILRIQQVVRGDSAAYFCASSPPASTDTQYFGPGTRLTVL.

This chain joins TRBV13 and TRBJ1-1; tentative D call: TRBD1 (6 bases). V gave up 4 bases and J gave up 5 bases, with 14 bases separating them. Germline CDR1 and CDR2: PRHDT and FYEKMQ (reference sequence). This CDR3 spans 14 amino acids. CDR3 in DNA: TGTGCCAGCAGCTACGAGGGGGGGAGGACTGAAGCTTTCTTT. This sequence encodes CASSYEGGRTEAFF.

This sequence joins TRBV13 and TRBJ2-1; 9 bases map to TRBD1. This CDR3 is 16 amino acids long. Germline lookup yields CDR1 PRHDT and CDR2 FYEKMQ (reference sequence). Germline trimming cut 7 bases from V and 4 bases from J; bases unmatched to any gene: 11. The CDR3 region has the DNA TGTGCCAGCACCACTTGGGGGGACAGGGCTTACAATGAGCAGTTCTTC. This sequence encodes CASTTWGDRAYNEQFF.

V is TRBV29-1 and J is TRBJ1-1; 10 positions agree with TRBD1. The germline gives CDR1 SQVTM, CDR2 ANQGSEA. V gave up 6 bases and J gave up 5 bases; unmatched junction bases: 6. The CDR3 totals 13 residues. CDR3 in DNA: TGCAGCGTACCTTGGACAGGGGGAACTGAAGCTTTCTTT. Translated: CSVPWTGGTEAFF.

This chain links TRBV6-5 with TRBJ1-5; D not certain. Trimming took off 0 bases at V and 5 bases at J, with 11 bases between the two ends. Looked up from germline, CDR1 is MNHEY and CDR2 is SVGAGI. The CDR3 runs to 15 residues. CDR3 nucleotide sequence: TGTGCCAGCAGTTACTCGAATCGGGGATATCAGCCCCAGCATTTT. Amino acids: CASSYSNRGYQPQHF.

The rearrangement links TRBV9 to TRBJ1-6, with D possibly matching TRBD1 (5 bases). Trimming took off 4 bases at V and 5 bases at J, with 13 bases between the two ends. There are 15 residues in the CDR3. Germline V gene lookup returns CDR1 SGDLS and CDR2 YYNGEE. CDR3 region: CASSPQGNDNSPLHF. CDR3 sequence (DNA): TGTGCCAGCAGCCCCCAGGGTAACGATAATTCACCCCTCCACTTT. The full variable domain, its missing parts supplied by reference TRBV9 and TRBJ1-6, is DSGVTQTPKHLITATGQRVTLRCSPRSGDLSVYWYQQSLDQGLQFLIQYYNGEERAKGNILERFSAQQFPDLHSELNLSSLELGDSALYFCASSPQGNDNSPLHFGNGTRLTVT.

The chain uses TRBV6-1 and TRBJ2-1; TRBD2 matches 11 bases. Germline CDR1 is MNHNS and CDR2 is SASEGT. Unmatched junction bases numbered 5, after V lost 5 bases and J lost 5 bases. The CDR3 runs to 15 residues. The CDR3 region is CASSTTSGTDNEQFF. CDR3 nucleotide sequence: TGTGCCAGCAGTACGACTAGCGGGACCGACAATGAGCAGTTCTTC.